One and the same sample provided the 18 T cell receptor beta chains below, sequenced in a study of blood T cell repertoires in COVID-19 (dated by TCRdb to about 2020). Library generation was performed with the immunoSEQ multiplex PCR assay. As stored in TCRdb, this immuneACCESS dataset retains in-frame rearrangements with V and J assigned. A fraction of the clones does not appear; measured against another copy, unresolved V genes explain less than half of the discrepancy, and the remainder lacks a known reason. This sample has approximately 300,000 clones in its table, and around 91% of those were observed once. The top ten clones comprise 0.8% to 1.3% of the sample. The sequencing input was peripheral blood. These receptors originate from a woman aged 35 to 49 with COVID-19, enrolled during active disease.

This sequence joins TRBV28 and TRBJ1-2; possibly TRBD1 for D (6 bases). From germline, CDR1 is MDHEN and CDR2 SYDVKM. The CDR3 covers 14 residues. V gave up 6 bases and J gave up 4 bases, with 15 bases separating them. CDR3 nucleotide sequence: TGTGCCAGCAGCTCCTATGGACAGCTCTATGGCTACACCTTC. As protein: CASSSYGQLYGYTF.

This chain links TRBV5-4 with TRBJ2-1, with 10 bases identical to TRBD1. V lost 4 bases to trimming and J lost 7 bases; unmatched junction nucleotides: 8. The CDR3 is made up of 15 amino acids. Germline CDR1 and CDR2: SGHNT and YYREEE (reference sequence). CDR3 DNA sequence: TGTGCCAGCAGCATGCGACAGGGGGCAAGGAATGAGCAGTTCTTC. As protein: CASSMRQGARNEQFF.

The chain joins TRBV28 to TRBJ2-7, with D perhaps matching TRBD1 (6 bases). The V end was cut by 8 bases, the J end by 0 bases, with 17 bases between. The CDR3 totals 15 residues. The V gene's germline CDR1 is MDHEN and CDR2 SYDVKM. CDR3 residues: CASCLGQFFSYEQYF. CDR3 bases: TGTGCCAGCTGCCTAGGACAGTTCTTCTCCTACGAGCAGTACTTC. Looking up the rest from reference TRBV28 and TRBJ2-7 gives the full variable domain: DVKVTQSSRYLVKRTGEKVFLECVQDMDHENMFWYRQDPGLGLRLIYFSYDVKMKEKGDIPEGYSVSREKKERFSLILESASTNQTSMYLCASCLGQFFSYEQYFGPGTRLTVT.

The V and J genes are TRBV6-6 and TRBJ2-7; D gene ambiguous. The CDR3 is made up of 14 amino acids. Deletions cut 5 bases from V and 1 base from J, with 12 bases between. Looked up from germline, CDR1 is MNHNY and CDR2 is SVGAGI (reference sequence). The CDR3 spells CASSADLASYEQYF. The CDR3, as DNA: TGTGCCAGCAGTGCCGATCTGGCTTCCTACGAGCAGTACTTC.

CDR3 residues: CASSPAGNMYEQYF. The CDR3 DNA reads as TGTGCCAGCAGCCCAGCGGGAAATATGTACGAGCAGTACTTC. The chain has TRBV27 and TRBJ2-7; 7 nucleotides align to TRBD2. The CDR3 consists of 14 residues. V shed 6 bases, J shed 4 bases, and the junction held 9 bases outside the gene matches. Germline CDR1 and CDR2: MNHEY and SMNVEV (reference sequence).

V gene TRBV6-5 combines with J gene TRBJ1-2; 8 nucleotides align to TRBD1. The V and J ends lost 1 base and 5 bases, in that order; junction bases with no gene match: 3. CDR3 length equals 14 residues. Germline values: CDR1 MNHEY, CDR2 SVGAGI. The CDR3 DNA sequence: TGTGCCAGCAGTTACTACAGGGGGTTTTATGGCTACACCTTC. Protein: CASSYYRGFYGYTF.

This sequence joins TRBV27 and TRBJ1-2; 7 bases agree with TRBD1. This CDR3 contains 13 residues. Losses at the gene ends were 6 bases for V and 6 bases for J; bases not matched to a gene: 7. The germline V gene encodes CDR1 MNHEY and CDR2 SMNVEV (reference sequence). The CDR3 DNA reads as TGTGCCAGCAGGCCCCCAGGGGGAAATGGCTACACCTTC. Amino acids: CASRPPGGNGYTF.

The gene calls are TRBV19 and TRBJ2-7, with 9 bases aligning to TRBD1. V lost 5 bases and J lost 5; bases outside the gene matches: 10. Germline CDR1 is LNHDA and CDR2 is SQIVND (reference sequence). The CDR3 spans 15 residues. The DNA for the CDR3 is TGTGCCAGTAGTGAGACCGGGACAGGGTTCGACGAGCAGTACTTC. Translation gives CASSETGTGFDEQYF.

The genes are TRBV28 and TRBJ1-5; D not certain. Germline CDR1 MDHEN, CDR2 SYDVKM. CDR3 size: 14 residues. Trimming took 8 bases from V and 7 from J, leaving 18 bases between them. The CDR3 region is CASSSGWREQPQHF. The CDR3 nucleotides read TGTGCCAGCTCCTCTGGGTGGAGGGAACAGCCCCAGCATTTT.

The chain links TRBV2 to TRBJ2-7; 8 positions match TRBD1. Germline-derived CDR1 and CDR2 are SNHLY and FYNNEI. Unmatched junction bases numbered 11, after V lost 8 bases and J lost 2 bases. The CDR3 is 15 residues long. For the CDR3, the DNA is TGTGCCAGCGACCTCGGGCCGGACAGGGCCTACGAGCAGTACTTC. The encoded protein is CASDLGPDRAYEQYF.

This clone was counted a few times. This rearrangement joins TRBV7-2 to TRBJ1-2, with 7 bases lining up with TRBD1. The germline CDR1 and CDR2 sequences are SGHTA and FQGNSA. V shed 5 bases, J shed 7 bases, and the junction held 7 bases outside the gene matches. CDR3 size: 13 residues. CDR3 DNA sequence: TGTGCCAGCAGCGGACAGGAATATGGTGGCTACACCTTC. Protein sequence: CASSGQEYGGYTF. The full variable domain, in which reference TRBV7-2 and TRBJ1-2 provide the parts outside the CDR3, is GAGVSQSPSNKVTEKGKDVELRCDPISGHTALYWYRQSLGQGLEFLIYFQGNSAPDKSGLPSDRFSAERTGGSVSTLTIQRTQQEDSAVYLCASSGQEYGGYTFGSGTRLTVV.

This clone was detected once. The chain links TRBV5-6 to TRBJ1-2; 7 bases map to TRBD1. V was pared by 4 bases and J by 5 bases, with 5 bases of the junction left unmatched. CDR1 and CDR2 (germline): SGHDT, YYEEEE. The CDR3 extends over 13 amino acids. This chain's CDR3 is CASSAGQDYGYTF. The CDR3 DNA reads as TGTGCCAGCAGCGCTGGACAGGATTATGGCTACACCTTC.

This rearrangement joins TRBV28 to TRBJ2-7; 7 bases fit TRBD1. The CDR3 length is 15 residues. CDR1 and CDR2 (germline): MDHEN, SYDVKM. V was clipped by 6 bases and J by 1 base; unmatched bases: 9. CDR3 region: CASREAGGISYEQYF. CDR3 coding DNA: TGTGCCAGCAGGGAAGCAGGGGGTATTTCCTACGAGCAGTACTTC.

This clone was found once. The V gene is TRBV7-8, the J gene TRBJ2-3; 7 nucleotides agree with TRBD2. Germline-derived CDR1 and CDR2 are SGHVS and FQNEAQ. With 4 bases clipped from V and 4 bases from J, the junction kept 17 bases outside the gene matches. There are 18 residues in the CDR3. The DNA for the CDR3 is TGTGCCAGCAGCTCCAGCCCCCTCCTAGCGGAGGGGTCAGATACGCAGTATTTT. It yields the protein CASSSSPLLAEGSDTQYF.

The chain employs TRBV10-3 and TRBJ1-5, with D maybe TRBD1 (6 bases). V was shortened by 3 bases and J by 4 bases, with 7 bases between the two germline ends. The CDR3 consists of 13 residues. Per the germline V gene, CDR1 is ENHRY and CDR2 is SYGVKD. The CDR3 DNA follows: TGTGCCATCAGTGAACAGGGAAATCAGCCCCAGCATTTT. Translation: CAISEQGNQPQHF.

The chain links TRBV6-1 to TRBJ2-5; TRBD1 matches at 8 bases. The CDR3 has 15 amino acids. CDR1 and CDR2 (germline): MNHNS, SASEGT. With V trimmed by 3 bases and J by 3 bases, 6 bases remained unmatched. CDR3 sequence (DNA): TGTGCCAGCAGTGACCGGGACAGGAGTGAAGAGACCCAGTACTTC. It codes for CASSDRDRSEETQYF.

The CDR3, as DNA: TGTGCCAGCAGCCCGCGACAGAACTCATTCACCGGGGAGCTGTTTTTT. Protein sequence: CASSPRQNSFTGELFF. The chain is built from TRBV7-8 and TRBJ2-2; D perhaps matches TRBD1 (5 bases). V lost 5 bases and J lost 4, with 17 bases in between. Germline values: CDR1 SGHVS, CDR2 FQNEAQ. The CDR3 is 16 residues long.

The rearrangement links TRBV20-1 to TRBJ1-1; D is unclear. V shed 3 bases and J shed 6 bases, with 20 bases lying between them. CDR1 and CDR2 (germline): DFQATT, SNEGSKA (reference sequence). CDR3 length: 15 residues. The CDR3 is CSASEVLPVSSEAFF. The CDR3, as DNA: TGCAGTGCTAGTGAAGTCCTACCGGTGAGTTCTGAAGCTTTCTTT.